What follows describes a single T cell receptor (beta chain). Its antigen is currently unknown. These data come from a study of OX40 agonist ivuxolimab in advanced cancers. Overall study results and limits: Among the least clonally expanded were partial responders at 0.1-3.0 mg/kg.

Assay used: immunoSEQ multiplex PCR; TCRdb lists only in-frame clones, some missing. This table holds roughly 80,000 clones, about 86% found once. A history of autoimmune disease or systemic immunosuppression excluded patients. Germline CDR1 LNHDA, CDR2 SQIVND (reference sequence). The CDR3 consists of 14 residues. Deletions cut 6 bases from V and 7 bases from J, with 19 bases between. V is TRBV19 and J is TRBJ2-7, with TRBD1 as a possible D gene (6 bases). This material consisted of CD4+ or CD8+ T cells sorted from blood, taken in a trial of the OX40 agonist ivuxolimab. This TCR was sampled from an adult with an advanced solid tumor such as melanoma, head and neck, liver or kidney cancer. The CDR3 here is CASSPQGSFAEQYF. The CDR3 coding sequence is TGTGCCAGTAGCCCCCAGGGGTCGTTCGCAGAGCAGTACTTC.